The present entry profiles one T cell receptor beta chain with its context. Its specificity is unknown. Tagging with unique molecular identifiers was a feature of the TCR beta cDNA libraries. Out of about 0.95 to 10 million T cells, a few hundred thousand cDNA molecules were generated. MiXCR, run by TCRdb on the PCR reads, gives a single entry per CDR3 protein. The table lists roughly 570,000 distinct CDR3 sequences, around 36% of them singletons. These data belong to a study of post-analysis software for immune sequencing data. Findings and caveats of the study: Diversity measured as normalized Chao1 was significantly lower in multiple sclerosis patients than in controls.

Input material: blood. This clonotype was sampled from a girl aged 2-17 years with multiple sclerosis.

The CDR3 region is CASSQVGGSSPLHF. The CDR3 DNA sequence: TGTGCCAGCAGCCAAGTAGGGGGAAGTTCACCCCTCCACTTT. The chain recombines TRBV3-1 with TRBJ1-6; D perhaps matches TRBD1 (6 bases). CDR3 length equals 14 residues. Trimming stripped 1 base from V and 9 bases from J, with 10 bases between. In germline, CDR1 is LGHDT, CDR2 YNNKEL (reference sequence).